One sample yielded the 16 T cell receptor beta chains listed below, sequenced in a study of CD8 T cells in Susac syndrome. Random hexamers primed reverse transcription of about 0.5 to 1 ug RNA. A single record per CDR3 protein comes from TCRdb applying MiXCR to the immunoSEQ multiplex PCR reads. The data contain about 85,000 distinct CDR3 sequences, around 93% of them seen just once; the ten biggest clones take up roughly 0.5%. Sample: CD8+ T cells from PBMCs. Receptors were obtained from a human donor with Susac syndrome.

The chain links TRBV15 to TRBJ2-7; 7 bases align to TRBD1. Germline CDR1 LNHNV, CDR2 YYDKDF (reference sequence). The CDR3 spans 15 residues. V was clipped by 3 bases and J by 2 bases; unmatched bases: 7. The CDR3 sequence: CATSSQGEGPYEQYF. The CDR3 DNA reads TGTGCCACCAGCAGCCAGGGGGAAGGTCCCTACGAGCAGTACTTC.

The chain couples TRBV30 to TRBJ2-1, with D hard to call. Germline values: CDR1 GTSNPN, CDR2 SVGIG (reference sequence). The V end lost 2 bases, the J end lost 3 bases, and 8 bases lay between the germline ends. This CDR3 region has 13 residues. CDR3 amino acids: CAWSMADYNEQFF. The CDR3 coding sequence is TGTGCCTGGAGTATGGCGGACTACAATGAGCAGTTCTTC.

The rearrangement links TRBV12-3 or TRBV12-4 to TRBJ2-1; weak D call: TRBD2 (6 bases). There are 15 residues in the CDR3. The V end lost 6 bases, the J end lost 6 bases, and 18 bases lay between the germline ends. CDR3: CASSPSGLGLNEQFF. The CDR3 DNA reads as TGTGCCAGCAGCCCGAGCGGGTTGGGGCTCAATGAGCAGTTCTTC.

The V gene is TRBV3-1, the J gene TRBJ2-7, with 8 bases identical to TRBD2. This CDR3 has 13 residues. The ends lost 3 bases at V and 4 bases at J; junction bases unmatched: 2. The germline CDR1 and CDR2 sequences are LGHDT and YNNKEL (reference sequence). CDR3 sequence reads: CASSHSGSYEQYF. The CDR3 DNA reads TGTGCCAGCAGCCACAGCGGGAGTTACGAGCAGTACTTC.

The chain couples TRBV7-2 to TRBJ2-7, with D tentatively TRBD1 (6 bases). The CDR3 length is 14 residues. V shed 1 base and J shed 3 bases, with 10 bases lying between them. Germline V gene lookup returns CDR1 SGHTA and CDR2 FQGNSA. CDR3 sequence: CASSLGQVGYEQYF. Here the CDR3 DNA reads TGTGCCAGCAGCTTAGGACAGGTCGGCTACGAGCAGTACTTC.

This clonotype was recorded only once. The CDR3 region has the DNA TGTGCCAGCAGTTACGGACTAGCGGGAGGGGGTACGCAGTATTTT. Protein sequence: CASSYGLAGGGTQYF. The V and J genes are TRBV13 and TRBJ2-3; 15 nucleotides align to TRBD2. The J segment lost 8 bases and the V segment lost 6 bases, leaving 6 bases of the junction unmatched. CDR1 and CDR2 from the germline V gene are PRHDT and FYEKMQ (reference sequence). This CDR3 region has 15 residues.

This chain uses TRBV7-9 with TRBJ1-1, with a tentative D call TRBD1 (5 bases). The V gene's germline CDR1 is SEHNR and CDR2 FQNEAQ (reference sequence). The CDR3 runs 13 residues. Trimming cost V 6 bases and J 7 bases, with 15 bases left between them. The CDR3 is CASRGTRALEAFF. CDR3 nucleotides: TGTGCCAGCAGGGGTACCAGGGCCCTTGAAGCTTTCTTT.

The rearrangement joins TRBV28 to TRBJ2-7; maybe TRBD1 (6 bases). V was clipped by 10 bases and J by 2 bases, with 18 bases between them. The CDR3 has 14 residues. The germline V gene has CDR1 MDHEN and CDR2 SYDVKM. CDR3 DNA sequence: TGTGCCACCGCCCACCAGGGGTTGGCCTACGAGCAGTACTTC. It is translated as CATAHQGLAYEQYF.

This chain joins TRBV6-5 and TRBJ1-1, with D maybe TRBD1 (5 bases). The CDR3 is 14 residues long. The germline CDR1 and CDR2 sequences are MNHEY and SVGAGI. The V end lost 6 bases, the J end lost 5 bases, and 16 bases lay between the germline ends. Here the CDR3 DNA reads TGTGCCAGCAGCTGGCCCGGGGCTCTAACTGAAGCTTTCTTT. This translates into CASSWPGALTEAFF.

The chain uses TRBV6-5 and TRBJ2-5; D is perhaps TRBD2 (6 bases). The V end was cut by 8 bases, the J end by 7 bases, with 11 bases between. Per germline, CDR1 MNHEY and CDR2 SVGAGI. This CDR3 spans 11 amino acids. Written as DNA, the CDR3 is TGTGCCAGCCTCATGGGGGGGACCCAGTACTTC. It is translated as CASLMGGTQYF.

The chain employs TRBV5-6 and TRBJ2-1; D is uncertain. Trimming stripped 2 bases from V and 0 bases from J, with 18 bases between. Germline CDR1 and CDR2: SGHDT and YYEEEE. This CDR3 contains 18 residues. CDR3 amino acids: CASSFVVSNLSSYNEQFF. The CDR3, as DNA: TGTGCCAGCAGCTTTGTAGTCTCTAACTTGAGCTCCTACAATGAGCAGTTCTTC.

This clonotype appeared a single time. CDR3 nucleotide sequence: TGTGCCAGCAGCGACAACAGGAGGTCGAACACCGGGGAGCTGTTTTTT. It yields the protein CASSDNRRSNTGELFF. The chain combines TRBV9 with TRBJ2-2; D may correspond to TRBD1 or TRBD2 (5 bases each). V was shortened by 3 bases and J by 0 bases, with 12 bases between the two germline ends. This CDR3 is 16 amino acids long. Germline loops: CDR1 SGDLS, CDR2 YYNGEE.

The CDR3 region has the DNA TGCAGCGTTATCCTCGGACAGGGAACCTACGAGCAGTACTTC. Its translation is CSVILGQGTYEQYF. The chain carries TRBV29-1 and TRBJ2-7; 8 bases are a match to TRBD1. With V trimmed by 5 bases and J by 2 bases, 8 bases remained unmatched. Germline CDR1 and CDR2: SQVTM and ANQGSEA. This CDR3 contains 14 residues.

The V and J genes are TRBV21-1 and TRBJ2-7. TRBV21-1 is classified as a pseudogene. The CDR3 sequence is 14 residues long. The CDR3 DNA sequence: TGTGCCAGCAGCAAAGTGAGTCACTCCTACGAGCAGTACTTC. Its protein is CASSKVSHSYEQYF.

V gene TRBV15 combines with J gene TRBJ2-2; D not certain. Trimming pared 0 bases from V and 1 base from J, leaving 6 bases between. CDR1 is LNHNV, CDR2 YYDKDF, per germline (reference sequence). This CDR3 is built from 15 residues. CDR3 bases: TGTGCCACCAGCAGAGATCAAGGGAACACCGGGGAGCTGTTTTTT. Its protein is CATSRDQGNTGELFF.

V is TRBV20-1 and J is TRBJ1-1, with D unresolved. CDR1 and CDR2 (germline): DFQATT, SNEGSKA (reference sequence). There are 15 residues in the CDR3. V was cut by 4 bases and J by 0 bases, with 15 bases left in between. The CDR3 here is CSATPGAYMNTEAFF. CDR3 nucleotides: TGCAGTGCTACCCCGGGAGCTTACATGAACACTGAAGCTTTCTTT.